Below, 28 T cell receptor beta chains from the same sample are listed, as sequenced in a study of blood T cell repertoires in COVID-19. Only in-frame clones appear in the TCRdb table, and some are missing; sequencing was by immunoSEQ multiplex PCR. This table has around 300,000 clones, under 90% appearing once. The sequencing sample was made of peripheral blood. The source is a man aged 50 to 60 with acute or convalescent COVID-19.

This clone came up a few times. The chain employs TRBV19 and TRBJ2-1, with TRBD1 matching over 8 bases. This CDR3 is 15 amino acids long. Germline loops: CDR1 LNHDA, CDR2 SQIVND (reference sequence). V gave up 1 base and J gave up 8 bases; unmatched junction bases: 7. CDR3 protein: CASSIGTGWKDEQFF. The CDR3 bases are TGTGCCAGTAGTATAGGGACAGGGTGGAAGGATGAGCAGTTCTTC.

The V call is TRBV18, the J call TRBJ1-5, with 11 positions matching TRBD1. CDR3 size: 16 residues. The V and J ends lost 6 bases and 4 bases, in that order; junction bases with no gene match: 8. CDR1 and CDR2 from the germline V gene are KGHSH and LQKENI. CDR3 sequence: CASSLLGQGANQPQHF. The CDR3 nucleotides are TGTGCCAGCTCGCTCCTCGGACAGGGGGCTAATCAGCCCCAGCATTTT.

The chain has TRBV6-5 and TRBJ2-7; TRBD1 aligns across 8 bases. Germline loops: CDR1 MNHEY, CDR2 SVGAGI. The CDR3 totals 14 residues. The junction had 11 bases not matched to a gene; V was cut back by 10 bases and J by 3 bases. The chain's CDR3 is CATKSPRGLYEQYF. The CDR3 region has the DNA TGTGCCACCAAATCACCCAGGGGGCTCTACGAGCAGTACTTC.

The CDR3 reads CASSLGQAPSTQYF. CDR3 bases: TGCGCCAGCAGCTTGGGACAGGCCCCAAGCACGCAGTATTTT. The chain recombines TRBV5-1 with TRBJ2-3; TRBD1 is a possible D gene (6 bases). The V end lost 0 bases, the J end lost 9 bases, and 14 bases lay between the germline ends. This CDR3 comprises 14 residues. CDR1 is SGHRS and CDR2 is YFSETQ in the germline V gene.

This chain links TRBV11-2 with TRBJ2-3; TRBD2 matches at 13 bases. V was pared by 3 bases and J by 5 bases, with 11 bases of the junction left unmatched. CDR1 SGHAT and CDR2 FQNNGV come from the germline V gene. This CDR3 contains 18 residues. The CDR3 DNA reads TGTGCCAGCAGCTTTAGCTCCTGGACTAGCGGGGGACTAGATACGCAGTATTTT. Translating gives CASSFSSWTSGGLDTQYF.

The chain carries TRBV29-1 and TRBJ2-7; 10 bases align to TRBD1. This CDR3 is built from 13 residues. The J segment lost 6 bases and the V segment lost 7 bases, leaving 9 bases of the junction unmatched. Looked up from germline, CDR1 is SQVTM and CDR2 is ANQGSEA. CDR3 DNA: TGCAGCGCCGCCGGGACAGGGGTCAGCGAGCAGTACTTC. It encodes CSAAGTGVSEQYF.

The gene calls are TRBV6-5 and TRBJ1-1, with 7 nucleotides matching TRBD1. This CDR3 is 14 amino acids long. V was clipped by 7 bases and J by 3 bases; unmatched bases: 8. CDR1 is MNHEY, CDR2 SVGAGI, per germline. The DNA for the CDR3 is TGTGCCAGCATCAACCGACAGGGCTACACTGAAGCTTTCTTT. Translated: CASINRQGYTEAFF.

The chain combines TRBV7-6 with TRBJ2-3; 7 nucleotides align to TRBD2. This CDR3 region has 15 residues. From germline, CDR1 is SGHVS and CDR2 FNYEAQ. Germline trimming cut 5 bases from V and 2 bases from J; bases unmatched to any gene: 7. CDR3 sequence reads: CASSPGGGVTDTQYF. In nucleotides, the CDR3 is TGTGCCAGCAGCCCGGGGGGAGGGGTCACAGATACGCAGTATTTT.

J is TRBJ1-4 and V is TRBV6-1; no reliable D call. Between the trimmed V and J ends, which lost 3 bases and 8 bases, there was a span of 13 bases. The CDR3 has 14 residues. CDR1 and CDR2 (germline): MNHNS, SASEGT. The CDR3 DNA reads TGTGCCAGCAGTGAGTCCCAGTACCAAGAAAAACTGTTTTTT. This sequence encodes CASSESQYQEKLFF.

The chain carries TRBV11-2 and TRBJ2-7; maybe TRBD1 (6 bases). This CDR3 region has 13 residues. Germline V gene sequence: CDR1 SGHAT, CDR2 FQNNGV. The ends were cut back, 3 bases at V and 6 bases at J, with 12 bases in the middle. Here the CDR3 DNA reads TGTGCCAGCAGCTTGCAGGGGAAGGGCGAGCAGTACTTC. It encodes CASSLQGKGEQYF.

The chain joins TRBV5-1 to TRBJ1-2, with D possibly being TRBD1 (5 bases). Trimming took off 0 bases at V and 7 bases at J, with 13 bases between the two ends. The germline V gene encodes CDR1 SGHRS and CDR2 YFSETQ. The CDR3 length is 14 residues. CDR3 residues: CASSLGPGDGGYTF. Written as DNA, the CDR3 is TGCGCCAGCAGCTTGGGGCCGGGGGACGGTGGCTACACCTTC.

The chain combines TRBV6-5 with TRBJ1-5; D ambiguous. CDR3 length: 15 residues. The V gene's germline CDR1 is MNHEY and CDR2 SVGAGI. V lost 2 bases to trimming and J lost 2 bases, with 10 bases between them. In DNA form, the CDR3 reads TGTGCCAGCAGTTACGCGGGTGTGGGCAATCAGCCCCAGCATTTT. This sequence encodes CASSYAGVGNQPQHF.

V is TRBV7-6 and J is TRBJ2-3; the D is unclear. CDR1 is SGHVS and CDR2 is FNYEAQ in the germline V gene. This CDR3 has 14 amino acids. Trimming left V 1 base short and J 2 bases short, with 7 bases between. The CDR3 spells CASSLGTYTDTQYF. DNA of the CDR3: TGTGCCAGCAGCTTAGGAACCTACACAGATACGCAGTATTTT.

This clone was seen more than once but under ten times. This chain uses TRBV9 with TRBJ2-2, with D uncertain. This CDR3 comprises 16 residues. Trimming stripped 2 bases from V and 0 bases from J, with 11 bases between. CDR1 SGDLS and CDR2 YYNGEE come from the germline V gene. Written as DNA, the CDR3 is TGTGCCAGCAGCGTTCGGGTGGCTACGAACACCGGGGAGCTGTTTTTT. It is translated as CASSVRVATNTGELFF.

The V gene is TRBV6-1, the J gene TRBJ1-4; a possible D gene is TRBD1 (6 bases). The CDR3 runs 14 residues. Germline V lookup: CDR1 MNHNS, CDR2 SASEGT. V lost 3 bases, J lost 8 bases, and 13 bases lay in between. CDR3 nucleotides: TGTGCCAGCAGTGAGGGAGGGGGTCCGGAAAAACTGTTTTTT. Its translation: CASSEGGGPEKLFF.

The chain has TRBV15 and TRBJ2-2, with D possibly matching TRBD2 (7 bases). V lost 2 bases and J 5 bases, leaving 12 bases between the germline ends. The CDR3 has 15 amino acids. Per germline, CDR1 LNHNV and CDR2 YYDKDF (reference sequence). The CDR3 DNA reads as TGTGCCACCAGCAGAAGGGGGGGGCCGACCGGGGAGCTGTTTTTT. Its translation is CATSRRGGPTGELFF.

The CDR3 DNA reads TGTGCCAGCTCACCAAACAACAGGGACTATGGCTACACCTTC. The encoded protein is CASSPNNRDYGYTF. The chain recombines TRBV18 with TRBJ1-2; perhaps TRBD1 as D (6 bases). The length of the CDR3 is 14 residues. Germline V gene sequence: CDR1 KGHSH, CDR2 LQKENI. Trimming took off 2 bases at V and 3 bases at J, with 10 bases between the two ends. Variable domain in full (rest from reference TRBV18 and TRBJ1-2): NAGVMQNPRHLVRRRGQEARLRCSPMKGHSHVYWYRQLPEEGLKFMVYLQKENIIDESGMPKERFSAEFPKEGPSILRIQQVVRGDSAAYFCASSPNNRDYGYTFGSGTRLTVV.

The rearrangement uses TRBV7-2 and TRBJ2-7, with 7 bases fitting TRBD1. Germline assignment: CDR1 SGHTA and CDR2 FQGNSA. There are 14 residues in the CDR3. V shed 5 bases, J shed 2 bases, and the junction held 6 bases outside the gene matches. CDR3 coding DNA: TGTGCCAGCAGCCCGAACAGGGGACCCTACGAGCAGTACTTC. Its translation: CASSPNRGPYEQYF.

The table lists this clone with a few counts. The chain joins TRBV7-2 to TRBJ1-5, with no clear D. CDR3 length: 13 residues. V lost 5 bases to trimming and J lost 5 bases, with 10 bases between them. Looked up from germline, CDR1 is SGHTA and CDR2 is FQGNSA. DNA for the CDR3: TGTGCCAGCAGCGCCGGAGACTATCAGCCCCAGCATTTT. The encoded protein is CASSAGDYQPQHF.

The rearrangement joins TRBV3-1 (or the pseudogene TRBV3-2) to TRBJ2-1; 9 bases match TRBD1. Germline V CDR1 and CDR2: LGHDT, YNNKEL (reference sequence). The trim removed 1 base at V and 6 bases at J, leaving 4 bases unmatched. CDR3 length: 15 residues. CDR3 residues: CASSQVGTGLNEQFF. DNA for the CDR3: TGTGCCAGCAGCCAAGTTGGGACAGGGCTCAATGAGCAGTTCTTC.

The chain couples TRBV6-5 to TRBJ2-5; a possible D gene is TRBD2 (6 bases). CDR3 size: 13 residues. V was clipped by 11 bases and J by 2 bases, with 15 bases between them. Germline V gives CDR1 MNHEY, CDR2 SVGAGI. The CDR3 is CACQRGLQETQYF. In nucleotides, the CDR3 is TGTGCCTGCCAACGGGGGTTGCAAGAGACCCAGTACTTC.

J is TRBJ1-2 and V is TRBV9; D ambiguous. Trimming took 0 bases from V and 6 from J, leaving 9 bases between them. The CDR3 has 13 amino acids. Germline CDR1 SGDLS, CDR2 YYNGEE. CDR3 sequence (DNA): TGTGCCAGCAGCGTAGTGGGCAGGAATGGCTACACCTTC. This translates into CASSVVGRNGYTF.

This rearrangement joins TRBV11-2 to TRBJ1-1; TRBD1 might be the D (6 bases). From germline, CDR1 is SGHAT and CDR2 FQNNGV. This CDR3 contains 15 residues. The ends were cut back, 1 base at V and 3 bases at J, with 12 bases in the middle. Written as DNA, the CDR3 is TGTGCCAGCAGCTTAGCGCAGGGGTGGTACACTGAAGCTTTCTTT. Translating gives CASSLAQGWYTEAFF. Supplemented by reference TRBV11-2 and TRBJ1-1, the full variable domain reads EAGVAQSPRYKIIEKRQSVAFWCNPISGHATLYWYQQILGQGPKLLIQFQNNGVVDDSQLPKDRFSAERLKGVDSTLKIQPAKLEDSAVYLCASSLAQGWYTEAFFGQGTRLTVV.

Here the CDR3 DNA reads TGTGCCAGCTCTGTTCAGGGGAATGAAAAACTGTTTTTT. This encodes CASSVQGNEKLFF. The rearrangement joins TRBV18 to TRBJ1-4, with D perhaps matching TRBD1 (6 bases). CDR3 length: 13 amino acids. V was pared by 6 bases and J by 5 bases, with 10 bases between. Looked up from germline, CDR1 is KGHSH and CDR2 is LQKENI.

The genes are TRBV7-3 and TRBJ2-5; TRBD1 matches at 7 bases. CDR3 length equals 14 residues. Trimming removed 2 bases from V and 4 bases from J; junction bases left unmatched: 4. The germline V gene encodes CDR1 SGHTA and CDR2 FQGTGA. The CDR3 is CASSLDRDRETQYF. In DNA, the CDR3 is TGTGCCAGCAGCTTAGACAGGGACCGAGAGACCCAGTACTTC.

The gene calls are TRBV15 and TRBJ1-2, with D perhaps matching TRBD1 (5 bases). Per germline, CDR1 LNHNV and CDR2 YYDKDF (reference sequence). Deletions cut 5 bases from V and 8 bases from J, with 18 bases between. CDR3 length: 14 residues. DNA for the CDR3: TGTGCCACCAGCCCCCGGGGGAACGGGGAAGGCTACACCTTC. Translating gives CATSPRGNGEGYTF.

This chain joins TRBV10-3 and TRBJ2-1; TRBD1 matches at 10 bases. CDR3 size: 16 residues. V dropped 2 bases and J dropped 8; count of bases not matched to a gene: 9. The germline gives CDR1 ENHRY, CDR2 SYGVKD. The CDR3 nucleotides are TGTGCCATCAGTGAGGCGGTAGGGACAGGGGTCCATGAGCAGTTCTTC. This codes for CAISEAVGTGVHEQFF.

J is TRBJ1-1 and V is TRBV6-5; 8 nucleotides match TRBD1. Germline loops: CDR1 MNHEY, CDR2 SVGAGI. V dropped 7 bases and J dropped 11; count of bases not matched to a gene: 15. There are 14 residues in the CDR3. CDR3 bases: TGTGCCAGCAACCCCACTCTTCAGGGGGCGGGTGCTTTCTTT. This translates into CASNPTLQGAGAFF.